This T cell receptor (beta chain) was retrieved from a study of metastatic and nonmetastatic thyroid tumors. Study-level background: Malignant and benign thyroid patients had repertoires compared in peripheral blood and tumor or nodule tissue.

The entire patient cohort was treatment-naive prior to thyroid surgery. Using MiXCR, TCRdb reanalyzed the PCR reads. Of about 10,000 clones listed, 9% to 15% were seen once; the top ten hold over 9.5%. This clone is judged medium-sized. Germline loops: CDR1 WNHNN, CDR2 SYGVQD (reference sequence). V lost 2 bases to trimming and J lost 1 base, with 11 bases between them. The length of the CDR3 is 16 residues. This receptor was taken from a female donor with papillary thyroid cancer or a benign thyroid nodule (not recorded which). Some clones in this sample may be carry-over from other donors' samples. Sequenced material: blood. This sequence joins TRBV10-1 and TRBJ2-2, with D possibly matching TRBD1 (6 bases). The CDR3, as DNA: TGCGCCAGCAGTGAGAGGCTAGGGGGGAACACCGGGGAGCTGTTTTTT. Translation: CASSERLGGNTGELFF.